This TCR beta chain was documented in a study of T cell repertoires in cytomegalovirus infection. Study-wide background: It was recently identified HLA-C-restricted and well-studied HLA-B-restricted CMV epitopes that the study used. TCR beta signatures that were public indicated CMV infection and matching HLA type. The study, taken as a whole, reports: The ex vivo response was dominated by HLA-C-restricted CMV-specific TCR beta clonotypes.

There are a few counts of this clonotype. Its matching antigen is unknown. TCRdb ran MiXCR on the reads and lists one entry per CDR3 protein. The data hold 650,000 to 900,000 distinct CDR3 sequences, with under 35% observed a single time. The CDR3 consists of 14 residues. Germline CDR1 MGHDK, CDR2 SYGVNS. The V segment lost 7 bases and the J segment 6 bases; nucleotides outside the gene matches: 8. This chain connects TRBV25-1 to TRBJ2-2; TRBD1 agrees at 7 bases. The source of this sequence is a human donor in good health (CMV status not recorded). Some clones in this sample may be carry-over from other donors' samples. The sequencing here drew on cultured CD8+ T cells from PBMCs, taken from culture after CMV antigen stimulation. For the CDR3, the DNA is TGTGCCAGCACCTGGGACAGCTACTCCGGGGAGCTGTTTTTT. This translates into CASTWDSYSGELFF.